The 24 T cell receptor beta chains in this list originate from one sample, sequenced in a study of blood T cell repertoires in COVID-19. Repertoires were generated with immunoSEQ multiplex PCR, while TCRdb's copy carries only in-frame clones and drops some. The sample lists tens of thousands of clones, approximately 80% seen once, with 12% in the top ten. The sample taken for sequencing was peripheral blood. All receptors derive from a man aged 80 or over with acute or convalescent COVID-19.

The chain carries TRBV11-1 and TRBJ2-3; D might be TRBD1 (5 bases). CDR1 and CDR2 (germline): SGHAT, FQDESV (reference sequence). This CDR3 region has 14 residues. V was cut by 1 base and J by 1 base, with 6 bases left in between. The CDR3 bases are TGTGCCAGCAGCTTAGTCAGGGGCACAGATACGCAGTATTTT. Translation: CASSLVRGTDTQYF.

The chain has TRBV27 and TRBJ1-5; possibly TRBD1 for D (6 bases). CDR1 and CDR2 from the germline V gene are MNHEY and SMNVEV (reference sequence). The V end was cut by 7 bases, the J end by 5 bases, with 12 bases between. This CDR3 has 13 residues. DNA for the CDR3: TGTGCCAGCAACCTCCAGGGGTATCAGCCCCAGCATTTT. Protein sequence: CASNLQGYQPQHF.

This clone was seen once. The V call is TRBV6-5, the J call TRBJ2-7, with 9 bases matching TRBD1. Germline V gene lookup returns CDR1 MNHEY and CDR2 SVGAGI. The junction had 7 bases not matched to a gene; V was cut back by 4 bases and J by 0 bases. The CDR3 has 16 amino acids. The CDR3 sequence: CASSLTGTGSSYEQYF. CDR3 in DNA: TGTGCCAGCAGTTTAACCGGGACAGGGAGCTCCTACGAGCAGTACTTC.

V is TRBV19 and J is TRBJ1-1, with D possibly matching TRBD1 (6 bases). Trimming took off 7 bases at V and 8 bases at J, with 20 bases between the two ends. In germline, CDR1 is LNHDA, CDR2 SQIVND (reference sequence). The CDR3 has 14 amino acids. The CDR3 reads CASNTEGTWNEAFF. The CDR3 region has the DNA TGTGCCAGTAACACAGAGGGGACATGGAACGAAGCTTTCTTT.

This clone was picked up a small number of times. The rearrangement uses TRBV19 and TRBJ1-4, with 7 nucleotides matching TRBD1. Germline trimming cut 4 bases from V and 3 bases from J; bases unmatched to any gene: 5. This CDR3 has 15 residues. Germline V lookup: CDR1 LNHDA, CDR2 SQIVND (reference sequence). The CDR3 reads CASSTRDRPNEKLFF. In DNA form, the CDR3 reads TGTGCCAGTAGTACCCGGGACAGACCTAATGAAAAACTGTTTTTT.

In this sample, this clone turned up a few times. V is TRBV2 and J is TRBJ1-2; no reliable D call. This CDR3 is 13 amino acids long. CDR1 is SNHLY and CDR2 is FYNNEI in the germline V gene. V gave up 6 bases and J gave up 3 bases, with 11 bases separating them. CDR3 amino acids: CASRPWGDYGYTF. The CDR3 coding sequence is TGTGCCAGCAGGCCCTGGGGAGACTATGGCTACACCTTC. Drawing the rest from reference TRBV2 and TRBJ1-2, the complete variable domain is EPEVTQTPSHQVTQMGQEVILRCVPISNHLYFYWYRQILGQKVEFLVSFYNNEISEKSEIFDDQFSVERPDGSNFTLKIRSTKLEDSAMYFCASRPWGDYGYTFGSGTRLTVV.

This chain connects TRBV19 to TRBJ1-2; TRBD1 is a possible D gene (5 bases). The CDR3 sequence is 13 residues long. Germline assignment: CDR1 LNHDA and CDR2 SQIVND (reference sequence). With 3 bases removed from V and 4 bases from J, the gap between germline ends came to 9 bases. The CDR3 region is CASSIDSTYGYTF. The CDR3 DNA reads as TGTGCCAGTAGTATCGACAGCACCTATGGCTACACCTTC.

This chain joins TRBV7-9 and TRBJ2-5; D is undetermined. The CDR3 is 15 residues long. V lost 1 base, J lost 1 base, and 10 bases lay in between. Germline V gives CDR1 SEHNR, CDR2 FQNEAQ (reference sequence). CDR3 coding DNA: TGTGCCAGCAGCTTAGTGTCGTCCGTCCAAGAGACCCAGTACTTC. Protein sequence: CASSLVSSVQETQYF. The full variable domain, rest sourced from reference TRBV7-9 and TRBJ2-5, is DTGVSQNPRHKITKRGQNVTFRCDPISEHNRLYWYRQTLGQGPEFLTYFQNEAQLEKSRLLSDRFSAERPKGSFSTLEIQRTEQGDSAMYLCASSLVSSVQETQYFGPGTRLLVL.

The rearrangement uses TRBV19 and TRBJ1-2; D might be TRBD1 (6 bases). The CDR3 runs 14 residues. V was trimmed by 4 bases and J by 4 bases, leaving 13 bases between them. CDR1 and CDR2 (germline): LNHDA, SQIVND (reference sequence). The CDR3 here is CASSSRDTLYGYTF. In DNA, the CDR3 is TGTGCCAGTAGTAGCCGGGACACGCTCTATGGCTACACCTTC.

The chain uses TRBV3-1 (or the pseudogene TRBV3-2) and TRBJ2-7, with a tentative D call TRBD1 (6 bases). The V gene lost 1 base and the J gene lost 5 bases, with 12 bases spanning the gap. The CDR3 spans 14 residues. CDR1 and CDR2 from the germline V gene are LGHDT and YNNKEL (reference sequence). In nucleotides, the CDR3 is TGTGCCAGCAGCCAAGGCGCAGGGGTCCACGAGCAGTACTTC. Its translation: CASSQGAGVHEQYF.

V and J are TRBV19 and TRBJ1-2; no clear D gene. Germline V gene data show CDR1 as LNHDA and CDR2 as SQIVND (reference sequence). This CDR3 comprises 11 residues. Trimming removed 4 bases at V and 8 bases at J, with 8 bases between. The CDR3 sequence: CASSKPGGYTF. The CDR3 nucleotides read TGTGCCAGTAGTAAGCCGGGAGGCTACACCTTC.

CDR3 coding DNA: TGTGCCAGCAGCTACCTAGCGCGCGAGCAGTACTTC. It encodes CASSYLAREQYF. The chain combines TRBV11-2 with TRBJ2-7, with D perhaps matching TRBD2 (6 bases). Germline V gene sequence: CDR1 SGHAT, CDR2 FQNNGV. V was pared by 4 bases and J by 6 bases, with 10 bases between. This CDR3 region has 12 residues.

The chain joins TRBV7-9 to TRBJ1-2; 7 bases fit TRBD1. The germline V gene has CDR1 SEHNR and CDR2 FQNEAQ (reference sequence). The CDR3 totals 14 residues. The V segment lost 0 bases and the J segment 6 bases; nucleotides outside the gene matches: 4. CDR3 DNA: TGTGCCAGCAGCTTAGCGACAGGGCACGATGGCTACACCTTC. It is translated as CASSLATGHDGYTF.

This clone was seen more than once but under ten times. V is TRBV11-2 and J is TRBJ1-3; TRBD1 aligns across 7 bases. Germline CDR1 and CDR2: SGHAT and FQNNGV. V was pared by 3 bases and J by 2 bases, with 7 bases of the junction left unmatched. CDR3 length: 16 residues. Here the CDR3 reads CASSFGQVRAGNTIYF. CDR3 bases: TGTGCCAGCAGCTTCGGACAGGTCCGAGCTGGAAACACCATATATTTT.

The V gene is TRBV6-1, the J gene TRBJ2-5, with 7 bases matching TRBD2. Trimming cost V 2 bases and J 7 bases; bases outside gene matches: 10. The CDR3 covers 15 residues. Germline V CDR1 and CDR2: MNHNS, SASEGT. Here the CDR3 reads CASSEWSGTTGTQYF. Here the CDR3 DNA reads TGTGCCAGCAGTGAATGGTCGGGGACTACAGGGACCCAGTACTTC.

The genes are TRBV6-5 and TRBJ1-5; 12 bases agree with TRBD1. V lost 8 bases and J lost 7; bases outside the gene matches: 9. The V gene's germline CDR1 is MNHEY and CDR2 SVGAGI. CDR3 size: 15 residues. The CDR3 region is CASLTRDRGRQPQHF. DNA of the CDR3: TGTGCCAGCCTAACCCGGGACAGGGGGCGGCAGCCCCAGCATTTT.

This chain connects TRBV6-6 to TRBJ1-1; the D is unclear. The length of the CDR3 is 15 residues. With 3 bases removed from V and 1 base from J, the gap between germline ends came to 12 bases. CDR1 is MNHNY and CDR2 is SVGAGI in the germline V gene (reference sequence). CDR3: CASSYSDRGNTEAFF. CDR3 sequence (DNA): TGTGCCAGCAGTTATTCTGACCGGGGGAACACTGAAGCTTTCTTT.

This chain links TRBV3-1 (or the pseudogene TRBV3-2) with TRBJ2-7, with 7 bases matching TRBD1. The CDR3 runs 14 residues. Germline loops: CDR1 LGHDT, CDR2 YNNKEL (reference sequence). Trimming at V came to 1 base and at J to 3 bases, leaving 3 bases not matched to a gene. Here the CDR3 DNA reads TGTGCCAGCAGCCAAGGGGACAGTCGCTACGAGCAGTACTTC. This gives the protein CASSQGDSRYEQYF.

The chain recombines TRBV4-1 with TRBJ2-7, with D tentatively TRBD2 (5 bases). Trimming shortened V by 0 bases and J by 0 bases, and 12 bases separated the two germline ends. The CDR3 spans 16 residues. From germline, CDR1 is MGHRA and CDR2 YSYEKL. The CDR3 loop reads CASSQDLDRGSYEQYF. In nucleotides, the CDR3 is TGCGCCAGCAGCCAAGATCTCGACCGGGGCTCCTACGAGCAGTACTTC.

The gene calls are TRBV5-8 and TRBJ2-6, with D hard to call. This CDR3 is 16 amino acids long. Germline V CDR1 and CDR2: SGHTS, YDEGEE. Trimming pared 2 bases from V and 0 bases from J, leaving 9 bases between. Here the CDR3 DNA reads TGTGCCAGCAGCTTCGGCGGTGACTCTGGGGCCAACGTCCTGACTTTC. Translated: CASSFGGDSGANVLTF.

The chain joins TRBV7-3 to TRBJ2-1, with D hard to call. CDR3 length: 13 residues. Germline values: CDR1 SGHTA, CDR2 FQGTGA. V lost 4 bases and J lost 4, with 8 bases in between. CDR3 nucleotides: TGTGCCAGCAGCTCCTCTCAGTACAATGAGCAGTTCTTC. Translated: CASSSSQYNEQFF.

Only a few counts were recorded for this clone. The V call is TRBV5-1, the J call TRBJ2-7; 9 positions match TRBD2. V lost 0 bases and J lost 2; bases outside the gene matches: 9. There are 17 residues in the CDR3. CDR1 is SGHRS and CDR2 is YFSETQ in the germline V gene. CDR3 DNA sequence: TGCGCCAGCAGCTTGGTTATTCGTAGCGGGGGAACCTACGAGCAGTACTTC. It codes for CASSLVIRSGGTYEQYF.

V gene TRBV11-2 combines with J gene TRBJ1-1; D gene ambiguous. The CDR3 length is 13 residues. The germline CDR1 and CDR2 sequences are SGHAT and FQNNGV. V lost 4 bases to trimming and J lost 1 base, with 7 bases between them. This CDR3 is CASSSLTNTEAFF. The CDR3 nucleotides read TGTGCCAGCAGCTCCCTAACGAACACTGAAGCTTTCTTT. Combining the CDR3 with reference TRBV11-2 and TRBJ1-1 gives the whole variable domain EAGVAQSPRYKIIEKRQSVAFWCNPISGHATLYWYQQILGQGPKLLIQFQNNGVVDDSQLPKDRFSAERLKGVDSTLKIQPAKLEDSAVYLCASSSLTNTEAFFGQGTRLTVV.

The gene calls are TRBV2 and TRBJ2-3; 7 nucleotides agree with TRBD2. The germline V gene encodes CDR1 SNHLY and CDR2 FYNNEI. The CDR3 covers 14 residues. V dropped 4 bases and J dropped 4; count of bases not matched to a gene: 5. The CDR3 nucleotides are TGTGCCAGCAGTGCGGCGGGGGTGGCAGATACGCAGTATTTT. Protein sequence: CASSAAGVADTQYF.